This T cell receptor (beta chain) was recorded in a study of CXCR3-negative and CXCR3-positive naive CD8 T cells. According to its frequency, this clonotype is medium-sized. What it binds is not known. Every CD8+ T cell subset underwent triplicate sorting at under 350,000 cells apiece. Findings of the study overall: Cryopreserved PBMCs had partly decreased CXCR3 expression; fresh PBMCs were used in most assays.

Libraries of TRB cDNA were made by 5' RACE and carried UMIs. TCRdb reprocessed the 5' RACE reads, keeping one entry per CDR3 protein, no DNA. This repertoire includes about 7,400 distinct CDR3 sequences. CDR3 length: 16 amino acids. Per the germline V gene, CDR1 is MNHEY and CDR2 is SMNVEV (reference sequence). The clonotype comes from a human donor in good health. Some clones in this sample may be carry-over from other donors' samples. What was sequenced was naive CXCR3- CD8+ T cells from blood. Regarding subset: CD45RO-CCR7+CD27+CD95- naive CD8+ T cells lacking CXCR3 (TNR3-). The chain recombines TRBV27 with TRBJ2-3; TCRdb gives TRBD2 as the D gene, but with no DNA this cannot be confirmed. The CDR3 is CASSLSSGGIRDTQYF.